The 15 T cell receptor beta chains listed next were all sequenced from one sample in a study of type 1 regulatory T cells. TCRdb re-called the reads through MiXCR, storing one row per CDR3 protein. In the table there are 65,000 to 80,000 distinct CDR3 sequences, about a fifth of which are singletons. No antigen has been assigned to these receptors. Overall study findings and caveats: Type 1 regulatory T cells had a more restricted TCR repertoire than non-type 1 regulatory T cells.

The sample taken for sequencing was cultured type 1 regulatory T (Tr1) cells, either the whole culture or a sorted fraction (not recorded which). The receptors were sampled from a human donor in good health.

The table lists this clonotype with many counts. This rearrangement joins TRBV6-5 to TRBJ2-1; TRBD2 might be the D (7 bases). V shed 8 bases and J shed 1 base, with 18 bases lying between them. Germline CDR1 and CDR2: MNHEY and SVGAGI. The CDR3 length is 16 residues. CDR3 DNA sequence: TGTGCCAGCGGAACGCGGGGGCTCCCATCCTACAATGAGCAGTTCTTC. This codes for CASGTRGLPSYNEQFF.

V is TRBV18 and J is TRBJ2-3; D is unclear. This CDR3 region has 13 residues. CDR1 is KGHSH and CDR2 is LQKENI in the germline V gene. Trimming cost V 3 bases and J 6 bases, with 10 bases left between them. This CDR3 reads CASSPSDLDTQYF. As DNA, the CDR3 is TGTGCCAGCTCACCTTCGGACCTGGATACGCAGTATTTT.

This clonotype showed up just a few times. J is TRBJ2-7 and V is TRBV5-1; D perhaps matches TRBD2 (6 bases). CDR1 is SGHRS, CDR2 YFSETQ, per germline. The CDR3 is made up of 17 amino acids. Trimming took off 0 bases at V and 1 base at J, with 17 bases between the two ends. CDR3 amino acids: CASSLAKRDSSSYEQYF. The CDR3 DNA is TGCGCCAGCAGCTTGGCGAAACGGGACTCTTCTTCCTACGAGCAGTACTTC.

The chain recombines TRBV7-9 with TRBJ2-5; TRBD1 matches at 7 bases. Germline CDR1 is SEHNR and CDR2 is FQNEAQ (reference sequence). Germline trimming cut 4 bases from V and 1 base from J; bases unmatched to any gene: 6. This CDR3 has 15 amino acids. The CDR3 loop reads CASSSRQGIQETQYF. The CDR3 DNA follows: TGTGCCAGCAGCTCTAGACAGGGCATCCAAGAGACCCAGTACTTC.

This clonotype appeared many times. The V gene is TRBV7-8, the J gene TRBJ2-3; D possibly corresponds to TRBD2 (6 bases). CDR3 size: 12 residues. Trimming left V 5 bases short and J 5 bases short, with 8 bases between. In germline, CDR1 is SGHVS, CDR2 FQNEAQ. CDR3 nucleotides: TGTGCCAGCAGCCTGACTAGAGATACGCAGTATTTT. Its protein product is CASSLTRDTQYF. The full variable domain, completed using reference TRBV7-8 and TRBJ2-3, is GAGVSQSPRYKVAKRGQDVALRCDPISGHVSLFWYQQALGQGPEFLTYFQNEAQLDKSGLPSDRFFAERPEGSVSTLKIQRTQQEDSAVYLCASSLTRDTQYFGPGTRLTVL.

This rearrangement joins TRBV10-3 to TRBJ2-5, with D perhaps matching TRBD1 (9 bases). Germline CDR1 reads ENHRY; CDR2 reads SYGVKD. This CDR3 is built from 16 residues. V was trimmed by 8 bases and J by 5 bases, leaving 24 bases between them. CDR3 DNA: TGTGCCATCCGACCGGGAGGGACAGGGATAGGGGAGACCCAGTACTTC. Translation: CAIRPGGTGIGETQYF.

The chain couples TRBV29-1 to TRBJ2-5; D might be TRBD2 (5 bases). V was trimmed by 6 bases and J by 2 bases, leaving 19 bases between them. CDR1 SQVTM and CDR2 ANQGSEA come from the germline V gene. The CDR3 is made up of 15 amino acids. The CDR3 reads CSVSKLDSIQETQYF. The CDR3 nucleotides read TGCAGCGTCTCGAAACTAGACTCCATACAAGAGACCCAGTACTTC.

Notes on this clonotype: Germline and junction disagree at one end, which may indicate a read error. The chain joins TRBV3-1 to TRBJ2-3, with no clear D. The CDR3 sequence is 13 residues long. Germline loops: CDR1 LGHDT, CDR2 YNNKEL (reference sequence). CDR3 coding DNA: TGTTCCAGCCGACTCCTAGGCACAGATACGCAGTATTTT. Translating gives CSSRLLGTDTQYF.

CDR3 sequence (DNA): TGTGCCAGCAGAAGAGGGGTTCAAGAGACCCAGTACTTC. Translated: CASRRGVQETQYF. The chain carries TRBV6-2 or TRBV6-3 and TRBJ2-5; D might be TRBD1 or TRBD2, each matching 5 bases. The CDR3 is 13 residues long. The V gene's germline CDR1 is MNHEY and CDR2 SVGEGT. V lost 6 bases and J 2 bases, leaving 10 bases between the germline ends.

This clonotype was counted only a few times. The V call is TRBV5-1, the J call TRBJ2-7, with D possibly TRBD1 on 7 matching bases. Trimming shortened V by 4 bases and J by 5 bases, and 19 bases separated the two germline ends. This CDR3 has 15 amino acids. Germline CDR1 SGHRS, CDR2 YFSETQ. CDR3 sequence reads: CASSVDSRGVHEQYF. In nucleotides, the CDR3 is TGCGCCAGCAGCGTGGATAGCAGGGGGGTCCACGAGCAGTACTTC.

This rearrangement joins TRBV12-3 or TRBV12-4 to TRBJ2-1; D is perhaps TRBD1 (6 bases). The CDR3 covers 14 residues. V gave up 5 bases and J gave up 2 bases, with 10 bases separating them. CDR3 region: CASSPGVTYNEQFF. DNA for the CDR3: TGTGCCAGCAGTCCAGGGGTCACCTACAATGAGCAGTTCTTC.

The DNA of the CDR3 is TGCAGTGCTAGCGGGAGGGCCTTCCACTACAATGAGCAGTTCTTC. Translated, it gives CSASGRAFHYNEQFF. The chain uses TRBV20-1 and TRBJ2-1; 8 positions agree with TRBD2. The CDR3 has 15 residues. V lost 3 bases to trimming and J lost 3 bases; unmatched junction nucleotides: 7. Germline lookup yields CDR1 DFQATT and CDR2 SNEGSKA (reference sequence).

There are many counts of this clonotype. The J gene is TRBJ2-3, the V gene TRBV7-8; D is undetermined. V lost 6 bases to trimming and J lost 2 bases, with 18 bases between them. Germline CDR1 SGHVS, CDR2 FQNEAQ. CDR3 length: 16 residues. CDR3 DNA sequence: TGTGCCAGCAGTCCCGCTGAAGCGAGTTACACAGATACGCAGTATTTT. Amino acids: CASSPAEASYTDTQYF.

The chain joins TRBV10-3 to TRBJ2-7; TRBD2 agrees at 7 bases. The CDR3 is 14 residues long. Germline values: CDR1 ENHRY, CDR2 SYGVKD. V was pared by 7 bases and J by 5 bases, with 11 bases of the junction left unmatched. The CDR3 protein is CAINAGGGGNEQYF. The CDR3 bases are TGTGCCATCAATGCGGGCGGGGGAGGTAACGAGCAGTACTTC.

A few counts support this clonotype. This chain connects TRBV5-5 to TRBJ2-4; TRBD2 matches at 8 bases. Germline-derived CDR1 and CDR2 are SGHKS and YYEKEE (reference sequence). CDR3 length: 14 residues. With 0 bases clipped from V and 5 bases from J, the junction kept 1 base outside the gene matches. The CDR3 here is CASSLALAENIQYF. The CDR3 nucleotides are TGTGCCAGCAGCTTGGCACTAGCGGAAAACATTCAGTACTTC.